Listed below are T cell receptor beta chains from one sample, sequenced in a study of regulatory T cells in long-lasting Graves disease. TCRdb ran MiXCR on the multiplex PCR reads and lists one entry per CDR3 protein. The sample has 650,000 to 850,000 distinct CDR3 sequences, about 30% seen once. The specimen comprised peripheral blood mononuclear cells (PBMCs), sampled when the disease was refractory, from a patient treated with antithyroid drugs. Receptors originate from a female donor with Graves disease. The conserved cysteine and the conserved F or W are not part of the CDR3 here. The D gene is left open where the match is weak.

TRBJ1-5	TRBD1	TRBV20-1	SANRDRNSNQPQH
TRBJ2-5	NA	TRBV24-1	ATSDTGTEETQY
TRBJ2-4	NA	TRBV6-1	ASRGGGGVAKNIQY
TRBJ2-7	TRBD2	TRBV11-2	ASSLIGRAYEQY
TRBJ1-5	NA	TRBV19	ASSISGGGNQPQH
TRBJ2-6	TRBD2	TRBV7-8	ASSSSTSGNGANVLT
TRBJ2-7	TRBD2	TRBV12-3/TRBV12-4	ASSMGTSGGGGREQY
TRBJ1-2	NA	TRBV7-9	ASSSSGEGRGYT
TRBJ1-6	TRBD1	TRBV6-2/TRBV6-3	ASNGQGARSPLH
TRBJ2-5	NA	TRBV28	ASSTAGSQETQY
TRBJ2-7	NA	TRBV28	ASSFIGRPLAYEQY
TRBJ1-1	NA	TRBV29-1	SVLDSMNTEAF
TRBJ2-7	TRBD2	TRBV19	ASSPGLAGTGDEQY
TRBJ1-1	NA	TRBV2	ASSLTTGSTEAF
TRBJ1-3	NA	TRBV19	ASMKVNSGNTIY
TRBJ2-7	NA	TRBV3-1	ASSQDHGAYEQY
TRBJ1-5	NA	TRBV6-1	ASIGKYSNQPQH
TRBJ1-2	NA	TRBV19	ASSIVGGTNYGYT
TRBJ1-2	NA	TRBV3-1	ASSQGANGYT
TRBJ2-7	TRBD2	TRBV28	ASSSILAGGTREQY
TRBJ1-2	NA	TRBV19	ASTEGPLNYGYT
TRBJ1-2	TRBD1	TRBV5-1	ASRRGQGAAGYGYT
TRBJ1-1	NA	TRBV30	AWSSRRGDTEAF
TRBJ2-7	TRBD2	TRBV2	ASMAGGEQY
TRBJ1-2	NA	TRBV10-3	AIRRDGANYGYT
TRBJ2-7	NA	TRBV20-1	SARVRAERAYEQY
TRBJ1-5	NA	TRBV6-1	ASRGGARFDQPQH
TRBJ2-5	NA	TRBV12-3/TRBV12-4	ASRSGAGALTQY
TRBJ1-1	NA	TRBV7-3	ASSLISSVENTEAF
TRBJ1-3	NA	TRBV11-3	ASSLDIQGGNTIY
TRBJ1-1	NA	TRBV6-1	ASRDYKNTEAF
TRBJ1-2	TRBD1	TRBV18	ASSPTPSSGTGEGYT
TRBJ1-1	NA	TRBV11-2	ASSLGQHEAF
TRBJ2-7	TRBD1	TRBV20-1	SARAPASGQAISYEQY
TRBJ1-1	TRBD1	TRBV12-3/TRBV12-4	ASSVTRTGNTEAF
TRBJ2-7	TRBD1	TRBV27	ASSGTGQLYEQY
TRBJ1-1	NA	TRBV29-1	SVTARGYTEAF
TRBJ1-1	NA	TRBV6-1	ASKNPGWGNTEAF
TRBJ1-3	NA	TRBV6-1	ASGGGSAGNTIY
TRBJ2-7	TRBD2	TRBV20-1	SAREASRSEAGAHEQY
TRBJ2-5	TRBD2	TRBV20-1	SARGGSSVQETQY
TRBJ1-1	NA	TRBV27	ASSFGHRNTEAF
TRBJ2-7	NA	TRBV29-1	SVEEGWYPGEQY
TRBJ2-7	TRBD1	TRBV27	ASRGGTGGNQYYEQY
TRBJ2-7	NA	TRBV2	ASSQGSAYEQY
TRBJ1-2	NA	TRBV7-3	ASSSVGYGYT
TRBJ1-4	NA	TRBV28	ASSLQDGGKLF
TRBJ2-5	NA	TRBV11-2	ASSLVRLQETQY
TRBJ1-1	NA	TRBV27	ASRARVLRDTEAF
TRBJ1-6	NA	TRBV27	ASSFSTGSPLH
TRBJ2-6	NA	TRBV5-1	ASSLVTGVGANVLT
TRBJ1-4	TRBD1	TRBV30	AWSVGDRLNEKLF